The 2 T cell receptor beta chains below all came from one sample that was sequenced in a study of T cell responses to AZD1222 COVID-19 vaccine. The repertoire was sequenced with immunoSEQ multiplex PCR; TCRdb's copy has only in-frame clones and lacks some. The table includes 160,000 or so clones, approximately 90% detected once. The sequencing used peripheral blood, collected 28 days after the second dose of the MenACWY control vaccine. These receptors originate from an adult who received the MenACWY meningococcal vaccine as a control.

This chain uses TRBV4-3 with TRBJ1-2; 7 bases match TRBD1. The junction had 13 bases not matched to a gene; V was cut back by 2 bases and J by 4 bases. The CDR3 covers 17 residues. Germline-derived CDR1 and CDR2 are LGHNA and YSLEER. The CDR3 DNA reads TGCGCCAGCAGCCAACAAAGTTTCCGGGACAGCAGCTATGGCTACACCTTC. Protein: CASSQQSFRDSSYGYTF.

This sequence joins TRBV7-9 and TRBJ1-3; D unresolved. V was clipped by 7 bases and J by 4 bases, with 11 bases between them. Germline-derived CDR1 and CDR2 are SEHNR and FQNEAQ (reference sequence). The length of the CDR3 is 13 residues. The CDR3 spells CASTKGEGNTIYF. Written as DNA, the CDR3 is TGTGCCAGCACAAAGGGTGAGGGAAACACCATATATTTT.